A selection of T cell receptor beta chains follows, all from one sample in a study of blood T cell repertoires in COVID-19. TCRdb keeps only in-frame clones here, not all; method: immunoSEQ multiplex PCR. The sample contains 150,000 to 200,000 clones, roughly 87% of which appear only once. Material: PBMCs or T cells enriched from blood (not recorded which). Receptors were obtained from a human donor with acute COVID-19. The donor label of this sample is uncertain. Both conserved end residues are trimmed from each CDR3. The order of the fields is V gene, J gene, CDR3 protein.

>TRBV10-3|TRBJ1-4
AISTGTGNEKLF
>TRBV19|TRBJ2-3
ATAQGYTQY
>TRBV24-1|TRBJ2-3
ATSENSGGTDTQY
>TRBV6-5|TRBJ1-4
ASSYGLRDNEKLF
>TRBV18|TRBJ2-5
ASSPPFGGLDQETQY
>TRBV13|TRBJ1-4
ASALNGGAEKLF
>TRBV7-9|TRBJ2-5
ASSFNSGGAVRETQY
>TRBV5-6|TRBJ2-7
ASSRQSYEQY
>TRBV5-8|TRBJ1-4
ASSFYSWVREEKLF
>TRBV4-2|TRBJ2-7
ASSQELGDREQY
>TRBV5-1|TRBJ2-1
ASSSTSGGPNEQF
>TRBV14|TRBJ2-7
ASSQLSQYEQY
>TRBV10-2|TRBJ2-2
ASSETGVIGGGELF
>TRBV5-8|TRBJ2-3
ASSFPGGPKLDTQY
>TRBV6-6|TRBJ2-7
ASTWGTPEQY
>TRBV12-3/TRBV12-4|TRBJ1-2
ASSPQGAGGYT
>TRBV6-6|TRBJ2-7
ARNPSSGLLGYEQY
>TRBV7-9|TRBJ1-1
ASSLADRRHTEAF
>TRBV2|TRBJ2-1
ASSKSGTSGAGEQF
>TRBV6-2/TRBV6-3|TRBJ2-4
ASSTGNSVADIQY
>TRBV2|TRBJ2-7
ASRRLAGERGEQY
>TRBV19|TRBJ2-7
ASSRRRTSGVYEQY
>TRBV2|TRBJ2-1
ASSKIAVDNEQF
>TRBV7-9|TRBJ2-3
ASSLAQGGGTDTQY
>TRBV9|TRBJ2-5
ASSETHTSSQETQY
>TRBV6-5|TRBJ1-6
ASSYSLASNSPLH